This TCR beta chain was sequenced in a study of tumor-infiltrating lymphocytes in oesophageal squamous cell carcinoma (dated by TCRdb to 2016 to 2017). The CDR3 comprises 16 residues, both ends counted. CDR1 and CDR2, looked up from the germline V gene, are SGHVS and FQNEAQ. This clonotype turned up a few times. Its binding antigen is unknown. The CDR3 ends on some other residue instead of the conserved phenylalanine or tryptophan, so this is likely a read error. The DNA is omitted, as the CDR3 cannot be located on it reliably, and the CDR3 follows TCRdb's listing. The library was made by PCR. The sample was run on an Illumina HiSeq 2000. The raw public data were reprocessed by TCRdb itself: fastp quality trimming at Q25, MiXCR clonotype calling, in-frame beta chains only. Rows merge per CDR3 protein into single entries with the most common DNA and genes. The table for this sample lists about 21,000 distinct CDR3 sequences; around two fifths of them were counted only once. Under 40% of the sample is held by the ten biggest clonotypes.

Sequenced: esophageal tumor tissue. The sequence was obtained from a male donor with esophageal squamous cell carcinoma. Here the chain combines TRBV7-8 and TRBJ2-7; TRBD2, as called in the table, went unchecked against the DNA. This receptor carries the CDR3 CASSPGGAFYGYTFGS.